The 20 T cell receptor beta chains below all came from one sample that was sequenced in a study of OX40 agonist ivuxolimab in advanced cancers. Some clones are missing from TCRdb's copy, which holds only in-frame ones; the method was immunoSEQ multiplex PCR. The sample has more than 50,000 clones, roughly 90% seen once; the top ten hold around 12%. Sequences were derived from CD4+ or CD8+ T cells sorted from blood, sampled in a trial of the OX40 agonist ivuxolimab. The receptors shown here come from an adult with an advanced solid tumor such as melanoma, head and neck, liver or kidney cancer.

This CDR3 is CSVAGGWDEQFF. CDR3 bases: TGCAGCGTTGCGGGTGGATGGGATGAGCAGTTCTTC. V usage is TRBV29-1 and J usage is TRBJ2-1; D gene unclear. CDR3 size: 12 residues. Looked up from germline, CDR1 is SQVTM and CDR2 is ANQGSEA. V dropped 4 bases and J dropped 8 bases, with 12 bases sitting between them.

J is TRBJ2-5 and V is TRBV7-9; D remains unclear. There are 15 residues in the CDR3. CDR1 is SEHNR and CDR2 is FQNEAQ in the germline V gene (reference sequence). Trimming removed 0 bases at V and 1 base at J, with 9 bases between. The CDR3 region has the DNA TGTGCCAGCAGCTTAGCACCGGGCTTCCAAGAGACCCAGTACTTC. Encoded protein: CASSLAPGFQETQYF.

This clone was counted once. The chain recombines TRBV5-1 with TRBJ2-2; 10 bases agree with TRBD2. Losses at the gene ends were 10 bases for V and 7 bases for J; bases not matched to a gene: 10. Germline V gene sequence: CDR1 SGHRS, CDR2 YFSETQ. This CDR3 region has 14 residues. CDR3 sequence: CASGAGGPIGELFF. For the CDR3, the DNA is TGCGCCTCCGGAGCGGGAGGGCCAATCGGGGAGCTGTTTTTT.

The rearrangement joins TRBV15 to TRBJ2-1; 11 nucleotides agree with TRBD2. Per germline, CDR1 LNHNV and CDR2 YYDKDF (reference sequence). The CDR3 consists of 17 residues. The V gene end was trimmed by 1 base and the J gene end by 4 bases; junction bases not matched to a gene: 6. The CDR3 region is CATSRVSGTSGYNEQFF. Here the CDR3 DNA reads TGTGCCACCAGCAGAGTCTCCGGGACTAGCGGTTACAATGAGCAGTTCTTC.

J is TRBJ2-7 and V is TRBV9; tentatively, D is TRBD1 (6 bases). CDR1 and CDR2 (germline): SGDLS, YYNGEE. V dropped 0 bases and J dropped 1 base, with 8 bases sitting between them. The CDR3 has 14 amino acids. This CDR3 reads CASSVDTGSYEQYF. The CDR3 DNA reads TGTGCCAGCAGCGTAGATACAGGGTCCTACGAGCAGTACTTC. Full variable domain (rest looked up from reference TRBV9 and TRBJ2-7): DSGVTQTPKHLITATGQRVTLRCSPRSGDLSVYWYQQSLDQGLQFLIQYYNGEERAKGNILERFSAQQFPDLHSELNLSSLELGDSALYFCASSVDTGSYEQYFGPGTRLTVT.

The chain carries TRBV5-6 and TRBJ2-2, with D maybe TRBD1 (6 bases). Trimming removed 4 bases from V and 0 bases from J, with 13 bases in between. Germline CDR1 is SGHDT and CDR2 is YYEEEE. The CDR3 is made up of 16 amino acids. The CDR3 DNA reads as TGTGCCAGCAGCCAAACGAGGACAGCGAACACCGGGGAGCTGTTTTTT. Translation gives CASSQTRTANTGELFF.

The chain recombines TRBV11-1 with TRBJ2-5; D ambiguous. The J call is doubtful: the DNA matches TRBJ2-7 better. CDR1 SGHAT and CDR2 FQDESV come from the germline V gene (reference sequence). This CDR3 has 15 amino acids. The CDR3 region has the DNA TGTGCCAGCAGCTTGGGCTCTTTTGGGTTACGCGAGCAGTACTTC. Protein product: CASSLGSFGLREQYF.

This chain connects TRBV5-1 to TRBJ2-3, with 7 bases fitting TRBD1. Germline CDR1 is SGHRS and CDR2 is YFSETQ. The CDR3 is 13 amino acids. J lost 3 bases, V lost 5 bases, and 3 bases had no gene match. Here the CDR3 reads CASRWDRTDTQYF. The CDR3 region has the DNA TGCGCCAGCAGATGGGACAGAACAGATACGCAGTATTTT. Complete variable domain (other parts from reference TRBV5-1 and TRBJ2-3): KAGVTQTPRYLIKTRGQQVTLSCSPISGHRSVSWYQQTPGQGLQFLFEYFSETQRNKGNFPGRFSGRQFSNSRSEMNVSTLELGDSALYLCASRWDRTDTQYFGPGTRLTVL.

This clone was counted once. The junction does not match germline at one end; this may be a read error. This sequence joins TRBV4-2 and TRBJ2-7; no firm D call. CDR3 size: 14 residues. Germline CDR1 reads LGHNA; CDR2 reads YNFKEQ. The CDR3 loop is CTSSQDKWGYEQYF. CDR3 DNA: TGTACCAGCAGCCAAGATAAGTGGGGTTACGAGCAGTACTTC.

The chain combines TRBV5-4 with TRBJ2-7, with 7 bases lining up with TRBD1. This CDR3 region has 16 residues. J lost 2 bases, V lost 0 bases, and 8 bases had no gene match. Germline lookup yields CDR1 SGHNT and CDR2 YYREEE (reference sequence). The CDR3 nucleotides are TGTGCCAGCAGCTTGGCCGGGACAGTTCTTACCTACGAGCAGTACTTC. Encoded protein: CASSLAGTVLTYEQYF.

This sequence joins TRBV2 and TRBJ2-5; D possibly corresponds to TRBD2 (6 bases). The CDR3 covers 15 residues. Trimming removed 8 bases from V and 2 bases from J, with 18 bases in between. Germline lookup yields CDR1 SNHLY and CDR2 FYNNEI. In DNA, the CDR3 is TGTGCCAGCTTGGGGAATAGCGGAGTGCAAGAGACCCAGTACTTC. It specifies CASLGNSGVQETQYF. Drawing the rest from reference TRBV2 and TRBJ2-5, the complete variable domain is EPEVTQTPSHQVTQMGQEVILRCVPISNHLYFYWYRQILGQKVEFLVSFYNNEISEKSEIFDDQFSVERPDGSNFTLKIRSTKLEDSAMYFCASLGNSGVQETQYFGPGTRLLVL.

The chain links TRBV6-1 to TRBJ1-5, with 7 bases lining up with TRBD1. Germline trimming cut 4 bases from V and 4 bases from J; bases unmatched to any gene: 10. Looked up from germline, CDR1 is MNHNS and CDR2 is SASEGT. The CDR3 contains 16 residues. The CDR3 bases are TGTGCCAGCAGTGGTTACGACAGGGAGAGAAATCAGCCCCAGCATTTT. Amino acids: CASSGYDRERNQPQHF.

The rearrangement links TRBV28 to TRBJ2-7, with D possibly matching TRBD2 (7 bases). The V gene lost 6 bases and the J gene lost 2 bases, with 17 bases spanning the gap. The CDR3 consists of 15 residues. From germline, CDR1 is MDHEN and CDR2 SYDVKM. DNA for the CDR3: TGTGCCAGCAGAGGGGGGCCAGGGACTACCTACGAGCAGTACTTC. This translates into CASRGGPGTTYEQYF.

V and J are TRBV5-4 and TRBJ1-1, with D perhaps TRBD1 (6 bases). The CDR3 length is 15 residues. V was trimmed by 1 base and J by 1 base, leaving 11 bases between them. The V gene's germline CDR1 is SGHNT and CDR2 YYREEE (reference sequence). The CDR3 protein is CASSLPGHPNTEAFF. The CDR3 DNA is TGTGCCAGCAGCTTGCCGGGACATCCGAACACTGAAGCTTTCTTT.

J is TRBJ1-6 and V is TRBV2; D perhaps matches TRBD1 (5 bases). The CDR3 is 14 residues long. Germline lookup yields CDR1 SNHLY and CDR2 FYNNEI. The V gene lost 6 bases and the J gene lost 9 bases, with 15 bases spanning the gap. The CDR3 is CASRGVGGTSPLHF. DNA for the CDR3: TGTGCCAGCAGGGGTGTGGGGGGGACTTCACCCCTCCACTTT.

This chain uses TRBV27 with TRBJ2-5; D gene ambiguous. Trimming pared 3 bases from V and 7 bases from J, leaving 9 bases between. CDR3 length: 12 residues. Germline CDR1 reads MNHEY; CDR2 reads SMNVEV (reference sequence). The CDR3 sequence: CASSLAEGTQYF. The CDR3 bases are TGTGCCAGCAGTTTGGCAGAAGGGACCCAGTACTTC.

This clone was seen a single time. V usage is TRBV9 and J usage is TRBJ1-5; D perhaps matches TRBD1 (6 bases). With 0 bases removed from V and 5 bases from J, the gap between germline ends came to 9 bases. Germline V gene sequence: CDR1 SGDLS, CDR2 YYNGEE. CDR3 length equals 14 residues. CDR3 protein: CASSVASGDQPQHF. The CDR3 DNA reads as TGTGCCAGCAGCGTAGCTTCAGGGGATCAGCCCCAGCATTTT.

CDR3 sequence: CASSLELTSDNEQFF. CDR3 bases: TGCGCCAGCAGCTTGGAATTGACTAGCGACAATGAGCAGTTCTTC. The chain employs TRBV5-1 and TRBJ2-1; TRBD2 matches 8 bases. The germline V gene encodes CDR1 SGHRS and CDR2 YFSETQ. Unmatched junction bases numbered 4, after V lost 0 bases and J lost 5 bases. CDR3 length equals 15 residues.

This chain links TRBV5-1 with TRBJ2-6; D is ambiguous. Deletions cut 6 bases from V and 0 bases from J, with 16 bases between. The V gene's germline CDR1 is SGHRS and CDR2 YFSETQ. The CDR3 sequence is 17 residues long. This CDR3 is CASTPLTYNSGANVLTF. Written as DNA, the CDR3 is TGCGCCAGCACCCCCCTTACTTATAACTCTGGGGCCAACGTCCTGACTTTC.

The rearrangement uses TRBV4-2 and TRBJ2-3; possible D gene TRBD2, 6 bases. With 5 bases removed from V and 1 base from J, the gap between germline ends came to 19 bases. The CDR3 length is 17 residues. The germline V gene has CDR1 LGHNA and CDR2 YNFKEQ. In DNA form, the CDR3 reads TGTGCCAGCAGCGTTGAGGAGCGGGCTTGGGGCACAGATACGCAGTATTTT. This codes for CASSVEERAWGTDTQYF.